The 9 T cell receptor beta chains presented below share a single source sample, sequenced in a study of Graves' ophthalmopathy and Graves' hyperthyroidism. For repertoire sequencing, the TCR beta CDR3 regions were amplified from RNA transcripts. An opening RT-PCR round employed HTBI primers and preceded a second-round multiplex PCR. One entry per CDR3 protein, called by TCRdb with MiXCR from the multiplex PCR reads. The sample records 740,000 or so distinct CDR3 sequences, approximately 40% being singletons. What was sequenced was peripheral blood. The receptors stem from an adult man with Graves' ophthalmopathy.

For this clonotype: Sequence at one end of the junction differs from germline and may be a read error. The CDR3 DNA sequence: TGTGCCAGCAGTTTGAGGTACTACACTGAAGCTTTCTTT. Encoded protein: CASSLRYYTEAFF. V and J are TRBV10-3 and TRBJ1-1; no clear D. This CDR3 comprises 13 residues. From germline, CDR1 is ENHRY and CDR2 SYGVKD.

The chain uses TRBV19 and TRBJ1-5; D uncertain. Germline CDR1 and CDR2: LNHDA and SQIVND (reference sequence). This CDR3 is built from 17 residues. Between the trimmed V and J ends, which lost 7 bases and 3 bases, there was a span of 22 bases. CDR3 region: CASTAVSGSRNNQPQHF. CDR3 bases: TGTGCCAGTACCGCCGTATCGGGGTCAAGAAACAATCAGCCCCAGCATTTT.

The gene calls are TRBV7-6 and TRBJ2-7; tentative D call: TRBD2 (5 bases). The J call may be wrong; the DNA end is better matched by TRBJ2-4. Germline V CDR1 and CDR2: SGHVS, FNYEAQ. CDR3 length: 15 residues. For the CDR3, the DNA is TGTGCCAGCAGCGTCGACCGGGTCACCGGGGACATTCAGTACTTC. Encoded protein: CASSVDRVTGDIQYF.

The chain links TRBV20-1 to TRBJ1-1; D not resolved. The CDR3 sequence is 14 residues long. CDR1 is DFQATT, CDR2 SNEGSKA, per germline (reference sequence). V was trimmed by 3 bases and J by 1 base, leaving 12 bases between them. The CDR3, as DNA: TGCAGTGCTAGTGGCCTCCCTTCGAACACTGAAGCTTTCTTT. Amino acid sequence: CSASGLPSNTEAFF.

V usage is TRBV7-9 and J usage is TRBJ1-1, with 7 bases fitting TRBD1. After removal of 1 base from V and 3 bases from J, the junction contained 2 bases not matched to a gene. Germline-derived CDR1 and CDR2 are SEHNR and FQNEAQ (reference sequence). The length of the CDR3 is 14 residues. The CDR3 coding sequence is TGTGCCAGCAGCTTAGAACAGGGGCACACTGAAGCTTTCTTT. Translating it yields CASSLEQGHTEAFF.

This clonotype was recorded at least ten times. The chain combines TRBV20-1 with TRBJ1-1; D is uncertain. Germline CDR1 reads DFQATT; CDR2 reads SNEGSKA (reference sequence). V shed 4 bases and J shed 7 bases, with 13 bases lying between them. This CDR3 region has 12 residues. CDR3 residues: CSAKDGGGEAFF. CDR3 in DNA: TGCAGTGCTAAGGACGGAGGTGGTGAAGCTTTCTTT.

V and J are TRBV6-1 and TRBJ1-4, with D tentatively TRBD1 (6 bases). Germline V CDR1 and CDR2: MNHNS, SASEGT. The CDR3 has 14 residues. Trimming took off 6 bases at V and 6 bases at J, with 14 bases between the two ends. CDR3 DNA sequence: TGTGCCAGCAGCTTGGGGGCGCAGGATGAAAAACTGTTTTTT. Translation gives CASSLGAQDEKLFF.

The chain's CDR3 is CARGQGHEKLFF. In DNA, the CDR3 is TGTGCTAGGGGACAGGGACATGAAAAACTGTTTTTT. The chain employs TRBV19 and TRBJ1-4, with TRBD1 identical over 9 bases. The CDR3 loop spans 12 amino acids. Germline loops: CDR1 LNHDA, CDR2 SQIVND (reference sequence).

The CDR3 loop is CAISVLSYEQYF. Here the CDR3 DNA reads TGTGCCATCTCAGTCCTCTCCTACGAGCAGTACTTC. This chain uses TRBV10-3 with TRBJ2-7; D remains unclear. This CDR3 spans 12 amino acids. Trimming removed 8 bases at V and 0 bases at J, with 8 bases between. In germline, CDR1 is ENHRY, CDR2 SYGVKD.